This entry features one T cell receptor beta chain sequence. The antigen remains unidentified. Germline CDR1 and CDR2: MGHDK and SYGVNS. The CDR3 length is 14 residues. V shed 3 bases and J shed 5 bases, with 12 bases lying between them. For the library, individual cDNA molecules each received unique molecular identifiers. TCRdb processed the RACE reads anew with MiXCR; each CDR3 protein has one entry. The sample consists of 300,000 to 450,000 distinct CDR3 sequences, around 5% of them appearing once. The data are from a study of human T cells and chemical hapten exposure. Time point denoted: patch test 1, 2 weeks after DPC sensitization. This sample's treatment: therapeutic diphenylcyclopropenone sensitization with weekly scalp DPC. Study observations and caveats: After DPC sensitization, TCRs above 1 in 1000 frequency showed no change.

The sequence was obtained from a woman aged 45-65 years with alopecia areata. Some clones in this sample may be carry-over from other donors' samples. The sequences come from whole blood, collected in connection with sensitization to the hapten diphenylcyclopropenone (DPC). The gene calls are TRBV25-1 and TRBJ2-3, with D possibly being TRBD1 or TRBD2 (7 bases each). The chain's CDR3 is CASSEAGGGDTQYF. CDR3 DNA sequence: TGTGCCAGCAGTGAGGCAGGGGGGGGAGATACGCAGTATTTT.